This T cell receptor beta chain was identified in a study of Ad26.COV2.S vaccination and SARS-CoV-2 variants. As for the study in general: The donor was enrolled in the Ad26.COV2.S arm of the COV1001 trial. Administration of Ad26.COV2.S was intramuscular, either once or twice 56 days apart.

Generated by immunoSEQ multiplex PCR, the TCRdb table keeps only in-frame clones and is missing some. The table includes about 350,000 clones, around 84% detected once. The ends lost 0 bases at V and 3 bases at J; junction bases unmatched: 6. The germline V gene has CDR1 SGDLS and CDR2 YYNGEE. The CDR3 spans 16 residues. Treatment defined: around 19 received Ad26.COV2.S at low or high dose, single or two shots; about five received placebo; per-sample allocation not given. Sampling occurred on day 63 after the first vaccine or placebo injection. Based in Boston, the donor was an adult of 18-55 years. Vaccination employed an Ad26 vector expressing the Wuhan-strain SARS-CoV-2 spike.

This specimen was peripheral blood, taken in a trial of Ad26.COV2.S vaccine versus placebo. The chain is built from TRBV9 and TRBJ2-3; 8 positions match TRBD2. The sequence came from a person aged 18-65 years who received the Ad26.COV2.S COVID-19 vaccine or a placebo. The CDR3: CASSVGSGSRTDTQYF. The CDR3, as DNA: TGTGCCAGCAGCGTAGGAAGCGGGAGTAGAACAGATACGCAGTATTTT.